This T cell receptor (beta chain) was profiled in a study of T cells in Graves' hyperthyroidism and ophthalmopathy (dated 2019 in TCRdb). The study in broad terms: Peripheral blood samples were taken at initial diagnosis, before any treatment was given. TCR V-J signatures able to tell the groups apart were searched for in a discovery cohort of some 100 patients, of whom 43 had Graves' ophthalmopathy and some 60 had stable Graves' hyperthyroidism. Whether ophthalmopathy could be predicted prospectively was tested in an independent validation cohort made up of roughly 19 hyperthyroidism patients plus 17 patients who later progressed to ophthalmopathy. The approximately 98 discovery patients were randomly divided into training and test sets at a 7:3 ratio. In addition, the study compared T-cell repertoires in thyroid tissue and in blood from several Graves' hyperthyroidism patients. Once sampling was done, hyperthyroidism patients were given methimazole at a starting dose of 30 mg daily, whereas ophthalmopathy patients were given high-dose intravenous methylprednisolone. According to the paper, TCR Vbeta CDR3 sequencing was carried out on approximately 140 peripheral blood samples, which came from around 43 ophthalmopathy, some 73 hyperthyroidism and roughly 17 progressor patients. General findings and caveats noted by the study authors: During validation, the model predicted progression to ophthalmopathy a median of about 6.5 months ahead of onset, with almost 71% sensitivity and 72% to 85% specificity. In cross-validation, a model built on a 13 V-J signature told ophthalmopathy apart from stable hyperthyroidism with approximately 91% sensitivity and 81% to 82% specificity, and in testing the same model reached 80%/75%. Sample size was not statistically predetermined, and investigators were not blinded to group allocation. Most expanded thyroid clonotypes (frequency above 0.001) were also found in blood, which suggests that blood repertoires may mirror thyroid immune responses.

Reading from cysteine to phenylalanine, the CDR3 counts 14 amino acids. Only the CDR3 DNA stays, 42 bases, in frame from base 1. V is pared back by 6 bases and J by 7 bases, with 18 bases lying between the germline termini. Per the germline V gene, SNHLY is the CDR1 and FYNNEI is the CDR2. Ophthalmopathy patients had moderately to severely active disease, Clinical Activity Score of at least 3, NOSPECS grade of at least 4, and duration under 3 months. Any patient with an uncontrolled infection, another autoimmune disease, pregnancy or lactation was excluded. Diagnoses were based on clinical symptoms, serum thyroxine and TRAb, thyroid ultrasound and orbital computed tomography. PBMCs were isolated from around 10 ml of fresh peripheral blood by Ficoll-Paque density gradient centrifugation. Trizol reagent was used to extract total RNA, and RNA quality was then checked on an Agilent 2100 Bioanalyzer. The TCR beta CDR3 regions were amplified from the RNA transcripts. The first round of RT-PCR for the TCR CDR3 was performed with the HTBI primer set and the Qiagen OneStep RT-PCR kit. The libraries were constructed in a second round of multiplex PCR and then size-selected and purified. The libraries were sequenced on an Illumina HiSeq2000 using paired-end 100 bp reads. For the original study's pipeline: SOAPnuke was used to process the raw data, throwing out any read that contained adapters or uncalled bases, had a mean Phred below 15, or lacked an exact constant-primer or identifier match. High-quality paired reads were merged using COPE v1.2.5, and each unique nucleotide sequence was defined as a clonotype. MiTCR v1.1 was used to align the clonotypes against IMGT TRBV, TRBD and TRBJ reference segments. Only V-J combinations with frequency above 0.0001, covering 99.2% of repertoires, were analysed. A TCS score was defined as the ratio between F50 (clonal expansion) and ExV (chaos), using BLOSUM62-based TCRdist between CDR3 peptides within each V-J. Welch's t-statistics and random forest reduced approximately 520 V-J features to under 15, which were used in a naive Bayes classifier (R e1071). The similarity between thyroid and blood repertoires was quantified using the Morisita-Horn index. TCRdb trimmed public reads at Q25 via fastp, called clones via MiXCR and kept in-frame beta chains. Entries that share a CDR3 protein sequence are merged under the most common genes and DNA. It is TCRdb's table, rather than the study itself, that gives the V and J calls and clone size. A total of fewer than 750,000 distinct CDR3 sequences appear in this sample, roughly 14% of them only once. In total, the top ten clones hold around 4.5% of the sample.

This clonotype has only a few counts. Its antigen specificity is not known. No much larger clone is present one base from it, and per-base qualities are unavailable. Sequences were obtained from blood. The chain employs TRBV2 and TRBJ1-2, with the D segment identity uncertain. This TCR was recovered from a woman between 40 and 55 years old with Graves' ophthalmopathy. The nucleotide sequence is TGTGCCAGCAGGTTCCAAGAGGGTACTCGTGGCTACACCTTC. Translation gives CASRFQEGTRGYTF.